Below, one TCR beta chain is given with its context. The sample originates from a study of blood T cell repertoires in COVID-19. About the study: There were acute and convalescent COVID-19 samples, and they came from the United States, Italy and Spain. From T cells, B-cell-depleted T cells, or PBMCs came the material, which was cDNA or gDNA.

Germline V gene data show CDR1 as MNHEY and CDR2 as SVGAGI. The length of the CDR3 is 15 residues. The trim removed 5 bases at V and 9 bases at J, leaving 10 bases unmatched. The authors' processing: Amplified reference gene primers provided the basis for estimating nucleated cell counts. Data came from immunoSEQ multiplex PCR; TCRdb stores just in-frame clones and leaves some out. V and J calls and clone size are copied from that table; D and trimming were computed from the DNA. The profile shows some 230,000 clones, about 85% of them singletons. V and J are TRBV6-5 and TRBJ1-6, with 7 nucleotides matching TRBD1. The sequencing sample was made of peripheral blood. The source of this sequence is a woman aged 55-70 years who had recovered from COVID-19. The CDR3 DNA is TGTGCCAGCAGTCTAGTACAGGGGAAGGCTTCACCCCTCCACTTT. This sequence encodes CASSLVQGKASPLHF.